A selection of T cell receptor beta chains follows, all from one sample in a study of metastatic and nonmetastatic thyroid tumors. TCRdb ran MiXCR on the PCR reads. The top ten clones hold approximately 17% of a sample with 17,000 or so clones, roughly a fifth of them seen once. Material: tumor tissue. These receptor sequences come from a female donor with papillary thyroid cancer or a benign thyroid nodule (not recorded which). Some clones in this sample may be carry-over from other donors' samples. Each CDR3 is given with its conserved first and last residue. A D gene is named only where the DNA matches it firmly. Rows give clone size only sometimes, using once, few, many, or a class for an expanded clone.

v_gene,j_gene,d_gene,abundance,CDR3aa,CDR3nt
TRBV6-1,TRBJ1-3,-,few,CASSEHGKAVNTIYF,TGTGCCAGCAGTGAACATGGAAAGGCCGTAAACACCATATATTTT
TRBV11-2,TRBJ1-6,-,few,CASSLLRDSPLHF,TGTGCCAGCAGCTTATTAAGGGATTCACCCCTCCACTTT
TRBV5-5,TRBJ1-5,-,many,CASSLWGGGQPQHF,TGTGCCAGCAGCTTGTGGGGGGGTGGTCAGCCCCAGCATTTT
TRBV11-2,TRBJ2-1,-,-,CASSLTNRNEQFF,TGTGCCAGCAGCTTGACGAATAGGAATGAGCAGTTCTTC
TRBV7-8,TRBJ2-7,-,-,CASSLPQVHYEQYF,TGTGCCAGCAGCCTGCCGCAGGTCCACTACGAGCAGTACTTC
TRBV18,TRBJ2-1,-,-,CASSPPGSRSNEQFF,TGTGCCAGCTCACCACCGGGGAGCAGGTCTAATGAGCAGTTCTTC
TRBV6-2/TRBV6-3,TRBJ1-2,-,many,CASSPGFNYGYTF,TGTGCCAGCAGTCCGGGCTTTAACTATGGCTACACCTTC
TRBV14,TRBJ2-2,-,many,CASSQGTREVGELFF,TGTGCCAGCAGCCAAGGGACAAGGGAAGTCGGGGAGCTGTTTTTT
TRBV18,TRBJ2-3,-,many,CASSATDTQYF,TGTGCCAGCTCAGCCACAGATACGCAGTATTTT
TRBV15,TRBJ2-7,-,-,CATSRDLGTEYEQYF,TGTGCCACCAGCAGAGATTTGGGGACTGAGTACGAGCAGTACTTC
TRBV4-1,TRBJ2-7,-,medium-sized,CASSQEVISSYEQYF,TGCGCCAGCAGCCAAGAAGTCATAAGCTCCTACGAGCAGTACTTC
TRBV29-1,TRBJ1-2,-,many,CSVSGQSISYTF,TGCAGCGTCAGCGGGCAGTCTATAAGCTACACCTTC
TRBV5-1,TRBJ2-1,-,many,CASSSDGSYNEQFF,TGCGCCAGCAGCTCGGACGGGTCTTACAATGAGCAGTTCTTC
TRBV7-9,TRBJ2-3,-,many,CASSHIDRTDTQYF,TGTGCCAGCAGCCATATCGACAGGACAGATACGCAGTATTTT
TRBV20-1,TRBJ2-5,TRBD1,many,CSARDRGPILETQYF,TGCAGTGCTAGAGACAGGGGGCCCATTTTGGAGACCCAGTACTTC
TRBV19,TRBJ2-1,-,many,CASSDRYGGSSYNEQFF,TGTGCCAGTAGTGATCGGTATGGCGGAAGCTCCTACAATGAGCAGTTCTTC
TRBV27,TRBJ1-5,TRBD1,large,CASRRTGDKPQHF,TGTGCCAGCAGACGTACAGGGGACAAGCCCCAGCATTTT
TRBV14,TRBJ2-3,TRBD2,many,CASSQLREGLTDTQYF,TGTGCCAGCAGCCAGCTGAGGGAGGGGCTCACAGATACGCAGTATTTT
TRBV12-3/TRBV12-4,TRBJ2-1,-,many,CASRPGTTGVEQFF,TGTGCCAGCAGGCCCGGGACCACGGGTGTTGAGCAGTTCTTC
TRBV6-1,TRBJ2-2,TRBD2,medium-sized,CASSTSGAGTGELFF,TGTGCCAGCAGTACTAGCGGGGCGGGAACCGGGGAGCTGTTTTTT
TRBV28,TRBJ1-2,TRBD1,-,CASSWEYSTGGFGYTF,TGTGCCAGCAGTTGGGAATATTCGACAGGGGGCTTTGGCTACACCTTC
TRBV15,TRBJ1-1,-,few,CATSRDQYTEAFF,TGTGCCACCAGCAGAGATCAGTACACTGAAGCTTTCTTT
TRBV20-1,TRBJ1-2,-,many,CSARDHHYGYTF,TGCAGTGCTAGAGATCATCACTATGGCTACACCTTC
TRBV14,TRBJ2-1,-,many,CASSQDQGDEQFF,TGTGCCAGCAGCCAAGACCAAGGGGATGAGCAGTTCTTC
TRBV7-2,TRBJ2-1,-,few,CASSFYYNEQFF,TGTGCCAGCAGCTTCTATTACAATGAGCAGTTCTTC
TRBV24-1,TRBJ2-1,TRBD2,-,CATSDPSGRAGNEQFF,TGTGCCACCAGTGATCCTAGCGGGAGGGCCGGGAATGAGCAGTTCTTC
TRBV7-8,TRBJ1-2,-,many,CASSLVGWGWNYGYTF,TGTGCCAGCAGCTTAGTAGGTTGGGGATGGAACTATGGCTACACCTTC
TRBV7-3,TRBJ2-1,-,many,CASSLVGYNEQFF,TGTGCCAGCAGCTTAGTCGGCTACAATGAGCAGTTCTTC
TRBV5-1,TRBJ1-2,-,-,CASSWEHPSNNYGYTF,TGCGCCAGCAGTTGGGAACACCCCTCCAATAACTATGGCTACACCTTC